Listed below are T cell receptor beta chains from one sample, sequenced in a study of shared clonotypes between healthy human individuals. Libraries were prepared by immunoSEQ multiplex PCR; TCRdb keeps only in-frame clonotypes and omits some of them. The sample shows some 630,000 clones, approximately 96% of them seen only once. Source material: naive CD8+ T cells sorted from blood. The receptors derive from a woman aged 25 to 39 in good health. CDR3s include the opening cysteine and the closing phenylalanine or tryptophan. Clone size is given for some rows only: seen once, a few or many times, or a class if the clone is expanded.

v_call	clone_size	j_call	cdr3_aa
TRBV5-6	-	TRBJ2-7	CASRDGGTSGRAVYEQYF
TRBV15	once	TRBJ2-7	CATKNSGTAYEQYF
TRBV6-1	-	TRBJ1-2	CASSEPVSSANYGYTF
TRBV5-8	-	TRBJ2-7	CASSLAQREGRYEQYF
TRBV5-1	-	TRBJ1-2	CASSPGFGQNYGYTF
TRBV28	-	TRBJ1-5	CASIGFGWSNQPQHF
TRBV5-8	-	TRBJ2-5	CASSLGLAGGPGQETQYF
TRBV7-4	-	TRBJ1-2	CASSLHPPSSRGYTF
TRBV7-9	-	TRBJ2-3	CASSQTTSGYTDTQYF
TRBV2	-	TRBJ2-3	CASSEGAASTDTQYF
TRBV7-8	-	TRBJ2-1	CASSSGLAGAGPRFDEQFF
TRBV11-2	once	TRBJ2-1	CASSLGLVEQFF
TRBV11-2	-	TRBJ2-7	CASSLGGFNSYEQYF
TRBV27	-	TRBJ2-1	CASSTGTRGDNEQFF
TRBV7-9	-	TRBJ1-4	CASSWSIGALNEKLFF
TRBV13	once	TRBJ2-1	CASSTDSGRPYNEQFF
TRBV6-6	-	TRBJ2-7	CASSWDRLGYEQYF
TRBV9	once	TRBJ2-6	CASSVGGQGPGANVLTF
TRBV7-9	once	TRBJ2-1	CASSSLAGGPTYNEQFF
TRBV6-1	-	TRBJ2-6	CASSPHRDRVRVLTF
TRBV27	-	TRBJ2-7	CASSFNGEQYF
TRBV7-9	-	TRBJ1-4	CASSLPTGASEKLFF
TRBV4-1	-	TRBJ2-7	CASSQESWLPTYEQYF
TRBV19	-	TRBJ2-7	CASSIPGTRTNEQYF
TRBV5-1	-	TRBJ2-7	CASSLREGESYEQYF
TRBV14	-	TRBJ2-5	CASSPLDETQYF
TRBV9	-	TRBJ1-2	CASQGVDYGYTF
TRBV27	-	TRBJ2-7	CASSLSGRGDYEQYF
TRBV5-1	-	TRBJ2-1	CASSLWTSSYNEQFF
TRBV28	-	TRBJ1-4	CASSLAEALFF
TRBV19	-	TRBJ2-7	CASSIDGGSGGAFYEQYF
TRBV28	-	TRBJ2-1	CASNLAQGNEQFF
TRBV29-1	-	TRBJ1-1	CSVGDSLNTEAFF
TRBV7-9	-	TRBJ1-1	CASSSATGQDEAFF
TRBV6-6	-	TRBJ2-1	CASTLRGTNYNEQFF
TRBV28	-	TRBJ1-5	CASSLVQGESNQPQHF
TRBV6-1	once	TRBJ1-2	CASSEYPGQGVNGYTF
TRBV15	-	TRBJ2-7	CATSSLKGYEQYF
TRBV28	-	TRBJ1-5	CASTKTGQGYQPQHF
TRBV11-2	once	TRBJ2-3	CASSLGGRAGDTQYF
TRBV4-2	-	TRBJ2-7	CASSQETTSGGRNEQYF
TRBV2	-	TRBJ2-5	CASSVSGLETQYF
TRBV27	-	TRBJ2-5	CASREGTGGGKTQYF
TRBV2	-	TRBJ2-1	CASSEGTEGIYNEQFF
TRBV29-1	-	TRBJ1-1	CSVEGVTTNTEAFF